The 12 T cell receptor beta chains below were found in one sample sequenced in a study of T-cell memory formation after mild COVID-19. MiXCR, applied by TCRdb to the 5' RACE reads, yields one record per CDR3 protein. The data show roughly 410,000 distinct CDR3 sequences, approximately 24% seen once. The sample consisted of PBMCs or a T cell subset sorted from them (not recorded which). The receptor source for this set is an adult woman who had mild COVID-19 (a few samples of this study predate the infection). Cell type and time point are not known.

The chain carries TRBV5-8 and TRBJ1-1; D is unresolved. V was shortened by 4 bases and J by 1 base, with 14 bases between the two germline ends. CDR3 length: 15 residues. Germline CDR1 is SGHTS and CDR2 is YDEGEE. This chain's CDR3 is CASSPEIEPNTEAFF. The CDR3 coding sequence is TGTGCCAGCAGCCCCGAGATTGAACCGAACACTGAAGCTTTCTTT.

This chain uses TRBV7-9 with TRBJ2-7; D gene uncertain. The CDR3 loop spans 15 amino acids. The ends were cut back, 0 bases at V and 2 bases at J, with 11 bases in the middle. Germline V lookup: CDR1 SEHNR, CDR2 FQNEAQ (reference sequence). The CDR3 is CASSLASGFTYEQYF. Here the CDR3 DNA reads TGTGCCAGCAGCTTAGCTTCAGGATTCACCTACGAGCAGTACTTC.

This clonotype was picked up a small number of times. The chain links TRBV11-2 to TRBJ2-3, with 9 nucleotides matching TRBD2. Germline V gene lookup returns CDR1 SGHAT and CDR2 FQNNGV. After removal of 1 base from V and 0 bases from J, the junction contained 5 bases not matched to a gene. The CDR3 covers 17 residues. The CDR3 DNA follows: TGTGCCAGCAGCTTAGGAAGACTAGCGGATAGCACAGATACGCAGTATTTT. It is translated as CASSLGRLADSTDTQYF.

The chain uses TRBV29-1 and TRBJ2-2; D unclear. The CDR3 is 13 amino acids. Germline loops: CDR1 SQVTM, CDR2 ANQGSEA. The V and J ends lost 5 bases and 1 base respectively, with 8 bases between them. CDR3 sequence reads: CSVSALNTGELFF. CDR3 bases: TGCAGCGTTTCCGCCCTGAACACCGGGGAGCTGTTTTTT.

This clonotype was picked up many times. This chain connects TRBV5-5 to TRBJ2-7; D may be TRBD1 (6 bases). This CDR3 contains 15 residues. V dropped 6 bases and J dropped 4 bases, with 20 bases sitting between them. CDR1 and CDR2 from the germline V gene are SGHKS and YYEKEE (reference sequence). The CDR3 here is CASTRQASRVYEQYF. CDR3 nucleotide sequence: TGTGCCAGCACCCGACAGGCCTCCAGAGTTTACGAGCAGTACTTC.

This chain joins TRBV7-9 and TRBJ1-2; TRBD1 aligns across 9 bases. The CDR3 is made up of 15 amino acids. With V trimmed by 5 bases and J by 1 base, 5 bases remained unmatched. CDR1 is SEHNR and CDR2 is FQNEAQ in the germline V gene (reference sequence). The CDR3 here is CASSAGTGYNYGYTF. The CDR3 DNA is TGTGCCAGCAGCGCCGGGACAGGGTATAACTATGGCTACACCTTC. The entire variable domain, with the rest obtained from reference TRBV7-9 and TRBJ1-2, is as follows: DTGVSQNPRHKITKRGQNVTFRCDPISEHNRLYWYRQTLGQGPEFLTYFQNEAQLEKSRLLSDRFSAERPKGSFSTLEIQRTEQGDSAMYLCASSAGTGYNYGYTFGSGTRLTVV.

The V gene is TRBV12-3 or TRBV12-4, the J gene TRBJ2-7, with 11 bases that match TRBD1. There are 15 residues in the CDR3. With 4 bases clipped from V and 3 bases from J, the junction kept 5 bases outside the gene matches. The CDR3 coding sequence is TGTGCCAGCAGTTCCATTGGGACAGGGGGCTACGAGCAGTACTTC. Residues: CASSSIGTGGYEQYF.

The V gene is TRBV30, the J gene TRBJ1-2, with TRBD1 as a possible D gene (5 bases). CDR1 GTSNPN and CDR2 SVGIG come from the germline V gene (reference sequence). The CDR3 has 13 amino acids. The V end lost 6 bases, the J end lost 4 bases, and 15 bases lay between the germline ends. CDR3 sequence (DNA): TGTGCCTGCGAACCGGGACCCCCCTATGGCTACACCTTC. Translated, it gives CACEPGPPYGYTF.

This chain connects TRBV4-3 to TRBJ2-2, with 8 bases fitting TRBD2. CDR1 is LGHNA, CDR2 YSLEER, per germline. V lost 0 bases and J lost 5; bases outside the gene matches: 8. CDR3 size: 17 residues. This CDR3 is CASSQEVSGSGTGELFF. DNA for the CDR3: TGCGCCAGCAGCCAAGAAGTAAGCGGGAGTGGGACCGGGGAGCTGTTTTTT.

The V and J genes are TRBV25-1 and TRBJ1-1; the D is unclear. The germline V and J ends were trimmed by 2 bases and 0 bases, with 13 bases remaining between them. The CDR3 contains 16 residues. The V gene's germline CDR1 is MGHDK and CDR2 SYGVNS. The CDR3 coding sequence is TGTGCCAGCAGTGAACTTGTGTCAGGTTTGAACACTGAAGCTTTCTTT. Translating gives CASSELVSGLNTEAFF. The full variable domain, with the rest looked up from reference TRBV25-1 and TRBJ1-1, is EADIYQTPRYLVIGTGKKITLECSQTMGHDKMYWYQQDPGMELHLIHYSYGVNSTEKGDLSSESTVSRIRTEHFPLTLESARPSHTSQYLCASSELVSGLNTEAFFGQGTRLTVV.

This clonotype appeared a few times. The chain is built from TRBV4-3 and TRBJ2-3; D is unresolved. Trimming left V 0 bases short and J 0 bases short, with 7 bases between. This CDR3 is built from 15 residues. CDR1 and CDR2 (germline): LGHNA, YSLEER. CDR3 coding DNA: TGCGCCAGCAGCCAAGAATGGCGGAGCACAGATACGCAGTATTTT. This sequence encodes CASSQEWRSTDTQYF.

The J gene is TRBJ1-5, the V gene TRBV15; possible D gene TRBD1, 6 bases. Trimming shortened V by 5 bases and J by 7 bases, and 12 bases separated the two germline ends. This CDR3 is 13 amino acids long. The germline CDR1 and CDR2 sequences are LNHNV and YYDKDF (reference sequence). CDR3 sequence (DNA): TGTGCCACCAGCGGATACAGGGAACAGCCCCAGCATTTT. It is translated as CATSGYREQPQHF.